This T cell receptor beta chain is from a study of T cells in narcolepsy. For the study at large: Patients with NT1 or NT2 and healthy control donors were enrolled. General study points: No autoreactive T cell clone sequences appeared in some memory CD4+ repertoires. Blood of same and different patients, but not healthy controls, reportedly held recurring autoreactive clonotypes. HCRT-specific and TRIB2-specific autoreactive clonotypes appeared among same-patient CSF and blood CD4+ clonotypes.

The V gene lost 2 bases and the J gene lost 3 bases, with 13 bases spanning the gap. Germline CDR1 MNHEY, CDR2 SVGAGI. CDR3 length: 15 residues. This table comes from immunoSEQ multiplex PCR, and its TCRdb copy is limited to in-frame clones, with some not included. The table includes more than 30,000 clones, about four fifths detected once. A note on this clone: Its antigen is currently unknown.

The source material was CD45RA- memory CD4+ T cells from PBMCs. This receptor was taken from a human donor with narcolepsy. This chain joins TRBV6-5 and TRBJ1-2; D is unclear. CDR3 amino acids: CASSYRPGSYYGYTF. CDR3 nucleotide sequence: TGTGCCAGCAGTTACAGACCCGGGTCATACTATGGCTACACCTTC.